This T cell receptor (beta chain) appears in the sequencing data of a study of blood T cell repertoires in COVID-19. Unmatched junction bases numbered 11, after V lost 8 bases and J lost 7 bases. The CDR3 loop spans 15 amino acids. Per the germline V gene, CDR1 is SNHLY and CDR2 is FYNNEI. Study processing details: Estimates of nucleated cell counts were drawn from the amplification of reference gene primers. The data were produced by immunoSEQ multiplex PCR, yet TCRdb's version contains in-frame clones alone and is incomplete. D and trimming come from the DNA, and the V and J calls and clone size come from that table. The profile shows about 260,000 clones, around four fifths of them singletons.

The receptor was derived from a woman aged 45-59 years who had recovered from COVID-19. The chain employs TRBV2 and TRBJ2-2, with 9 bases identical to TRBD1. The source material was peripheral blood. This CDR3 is CASQPTQGADGELFF. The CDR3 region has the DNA TGTGCCAGCCAGCCCACACAGGGGGCAGACGGGGAGCTGTTTTTT.